The rows below give T cell receptor beta chains drawn from one sample of a study of blood T cell repertoires in COVID-19. TCRdb keeps only in-frame clones here, not all; method: immunoSEQ multiplex PCR. The data hold nearly 350,000 clones, with about 83% observed a single time. The specimen was peripheral blood. These receptors originate from a man aged 25 to 40 with active or convalescent COVID-19. The CDR3 runs from the conserved cysteine through the conserved F or W. A D gene is named only where the DNA matches it firmly. Clone size is stated in some rows and not others, as once, few, many or a class when expanded.

D	V	J	size	DNA	CDR3
.	TRBV4-3	TRBJ1-4	.	TGCGCCAGCAGCCAAGCAGGGGCAGGCGAACTGTTTTTT	CASSQAGAGELFF
TRBD2	TRBV30	TRBJ2-7	.	TGTGCCTGGAGTGGTGTGCCTAGCGGCTCCTACGAGCAGTACTTC	CAWSGVPSGSYEQYF
TRBD1	TRBV6-6	TRBJ1-2	.	TGTGCCAGCAGTCTTCCCGTGACAGGGGGCCAAAGCTATGGCTACACCTTC	CASSLPVTGGQSYGYTF
.	TRBV10-3	TRBJ2-2	.	TGTGCCATCAACCCCCAGGGGTCTCCCACCGGGGAGCTGTTTTTT	CAINPQGSPTGELFF
TRBD1	TRBV9	TRBJ1-3	once	TGTGCCAGCAGCTCCGGGACAGGGGGCAGTGGAAACACCATATATTTT	CASSSGTGGSGNTIYF
.	TRBV5-4	TRBJ2-5	once	TGTGCCAGCAGCTTGGGAATTCAGCAAGAGACCCAGTACTTC	CASSLGIQQETQYF
.	TRBV11-2	TRBJ1-2	.	TGTGCCAGCAGCTTAGGATCGACACGGCGTAACTATGGCTACACCTTC	CASSLGSTRRNYGYTF
.	TRBV12-3/TRBV12-4	TRBJ1-2	.	TGTGCCAGCAGTGTAACAGGCGGCTATGGCTACACCTTC	CASSVTGGYGYTF
TRBD2	TRBV24-1	TRBJ2-7	.	TGTGCCACCAGTGATCAGAGCGGGAGCCGGAGATACGAGCAGTACTTC	CATSDQSGSRRYEQYF
.	TRBV19	TRBJ1-5	.	TGTGCCAGTATGGCGGGAAATCAGCCCCAGCATTTT	CASMAGNQPQHF
TRBD1	TRBV5-3	TRBJ1-2	many	TGTGCCAGAAGCTCCCCGGGACAGGGGGCTTTAGTCGACTATGGCTACACCTTC	CARSSPGQGALVDYGYTF
.	TRBV5-8	TRBJ1-2	.	TGTGCCAGCAGCCCCGACAGGAACTATGGCTACACCTTC	CASSPDRNYGYTF
TRBD2	TRBV13	TRBJ2-5	.	TGTGCCAGCAGCGAAACACTTCCTTTAGCGGGAAAAGAAGAGACCCAGTACTTC	CASSETLPLAGKEETQYF
TRBD1	TRBV5-1	TRBJ1-2	.	TGCGCCAGCAGCTTGGGGGACAGTGCCAACTATGGCTACACCTTC	CASSLGDSANYGYTF
TRBD1	TRBV14	TRBJ1-1	.	TGTGCCAGCAGCCGGACAGGGGGCGGGTTGTGGACTGAAGCTTTCTTT	CASSRTGGGLWTEAFF
TRBD2	TRBV5-4	TRBJ2-1	.	TGTGCCAGCAGGCATAGCCTGGGACTAGCGGGCCAAAGCTCCTACAATGAGCAGTTCTTC	CASRHSLGLAGQSSYNEQFF
.	TRBV28	TRBJ1-6	.	TGTGCCAGCAGGGGACCCGGGAGCCGGGACGTGGCACCCCTCCACTTT	CASRGPGSRDVAPLHF
TRBD2	TRBV2	TRBJ2-1	.	TGTGCCAGCAGCCCTTACGGGAGGGCCTACAATGAGCAGTTCTTC	CASSPYGRAYNEQFF